The 20 T cell receptor beta chains below were found in one sample sequenced in a study of response to subunit inactivated influenza vaccine. TCRdb reanalysed the RT-PCR reads using MiXCR and keeps one entry per CDR3 protein. The sample has under 200,000 distinct CDR3 sequences; around 9.9% are singletons. The specimen comprised non-naive T cells sorted from PBMCs, sampled 35 to 45 days after vaccination. These receptor sequences come from a man over 45 who received an inactivated influenza vaccine.

This rearrangement joins TRBV7-2 to TRBJ1-2; possible D gene TRBD1, 5 bases. Germline V CDR1 and CDR2: SGHTA, FQGNSA. This CDR3 is built from 15 residues. V was pared by 1 base and J by 2 bases, with 11 bases between. The CDR3 DNA follows: TGTGCCAGCAGCTTAGGGGGCATTCGGAACTATGGCTACACCTTC. It codes for CASSLGGIRNYGYTF.

This clonotype has a handful of counts. V is TRBV20-1 and J is TRBJ2-1; TRBD1 matches at 9 bases. The CDR3 spans 13 residues. V lost 6 bases, J lost 4 bases, and 4 bases stayed unmatched. Germline V gives CDR1 DFQATT, CDR2 SNEGSKA (reference sequence). The CDR3 DNA follows: TGCAGTGCCCCCGGGACAGGGTACAATGAGCAGTTCTTC. It codes for CSAPGTGYNEQFF.

This clonotype was observed a few times. The chain is built from TRBV6-2 or TRBV6-3 and TRBJ2-1; no clear D. V was trimmed by 6 bases and J by 0 bases, leaving 18 bases between them. Looked up from germline, CDR1 is MNHEY and CDR2 is SVGEGT. The CDR3 runs to 17 residues. CDR3: CASSRIAGTSSYNEQFF. CDR3 nucleotide sequence: TGTGCCAGCAGCCGGATCGCCGGTACAAGCTCCTACAATGAGCAGTTCTTC.

This clonotype occurred many times. The chain couples TRBV4-3 to TRBJ2-4; perhaps TRBD1 as D (6 bases). The CDR3 runs 16 residues. The germline V and J ends were trimmed by 0 bases and 6 bases, with 15 bases remaining between them. CDR1 and CDR2 (germline): LGHNA, YSLEER. The CDR3 is CASSQDLLGGRNIQYF. CDR3 nucleotides: TGCGCCAGCAGCCAAGATCTCTTAGGGGGAAGAAACATTCAGTACTTC.

The table lists this clonotype with a few counts. V usage is TRBV5-1 and J usage is TRBJ2-7; D uncertain. Looked up from germline, CDR1 is SGHRS and CDR2 is YFSETQ. There are 15 residues in the CDR3. The germline V and J ends were trimmed by 2 bases and 1 base, with 13 bases remaining between them. The CDR3 spells CASSFEFPSSYEQYF. The CDR3 region has the DNA TGCGCCAGCAGCTTTGAGTTCCCCAGTTCCTACGAGCAGTACTTC. Full variable domain (outside the CDR3, taken from reference TRBV5-1 and TRBJ2-7): KAGVTQTPRYLIKTRGQQVTLSCSPISGHRSVSWYQQTPGQGLQFLFEYFSETQRNKGNFPGRFSGRQFSNSRSEMNVSTLELGDSALYLCASSFEFPSSYEQYFGPGTRLTVT.

This clonotype turned up a few times. V gene TRBV20-1 combines with J gene TRBJ2-1, with D possibly called TRBD1 or TRBD2 (5 bases each). Per the germline V gene, CDR1 is DFQATT and CDR2 is SNEGSKA (reference sequence). Trimming took off 4 bases at V and 6 bases at J, with 19 bases between the two ends. The CDR3 loop spans 15 amino acids. The CDR3 spells CSATLARDVPNEQFF. The CDR3 bases are TGCAGTGCTACCCTCGCCCGGGACGTTCCCAATGAGCAGTTCTTC.

This clonotype was seen ten or more times. The chain couples TRBV29-1 to TRBJ2-3, with 13 bases that match TRBD2. V shed 6 bases and J 1 base; nucleotides not matched to a gene: 1. Germline V gives CDR1 SQVTM, CDR2 ANQGSEA. The CDR3 runs 14 residues. CDR3 bases: TGCAGCGTCGGACTAGCGGGAGGCACAGATACGCAGTATTTT. Amino acids: CSVGLAGGTDTQYF.

As to this clonotype: Relative to the germline gene, one junction end is altered; a read error may explain this. This rearrangement joins TRBV20-1 to TRBJ2-1; D call uncertain. From germline, CDR1 is DFQATT and CDR2 SNEGSKA (reference sequence). CDR3 length equals 16 residues. The CDR3 reads CCARFKRTTAYNEQFF. CDR3 sequence (DNA): TGCTGTGCTAGATTCAAGCGCACTACAGCCTACAATGAGCAGTTCTTC.

Many counts were recorded for this clonotype. The chain combines TRBV7-8 with TRBJ1-2, with 7 bases identical to TRBD1. The germline V gene has CDR1 SGHVS and CDR2 FQNEAQ. CDR3 length: 16 residues. V gave up 4 bases and J gave up 4 bases; unmatched junction bases: 12. CDR3 sequence: CASSSIKRTGGYGYTF. The CDR3 region has the DNA TGTGCCAGCAGCTCAATTAAAAGGACAGGCGGCTATGGCTACACCTTC.

CDR3 coding DNA: TGTGCCAGCAGCATTGGGACAGGGGGCGCGGGGCTGAGCACAGATACGCAGTATTTT. Protein product: CASSIGTGGAGLSTDTQYF. The V call is TRBV9, the J call TRBJ2-3; 12 bases fit TRBD1. V lost 4 bases and J lost 0; bases outside the gene matches: 12. CDR1 and CDR2 (germline): SGDLS, YYNGEE. This CDR3 contains 19 residues.

V gene TRBV28 combines with J gene TRBJ2-3; 12 nucleotides line up with TRBD2. The CDR3 covers 17 residues. Trimming cost V 4 bases and J 4 bases; bases outside gene matches: 9. CDR1 is MDHEN and CDR2 is SYDVKM in the germline V gene. The CDR3 region has the DNA TGTGCCAGCAGTTCGTTCACTAGCGGGAGGCTAGCAGATACGCAGTATTTT. This sequence encodes CASSSFTSGRLADTQYF. The full variable domain, rest sourced from reference TRBV28 and TRBJ2-3, is DVKVTQSSRYLVKRTGEKVFLECVQDMDHENMFWYRQDPGLGLRLIYFSYDVKMKEKGDIPEGYSVSREKKERFSLILESASTNQTSMYLCASSSFTSGRLADTQYFGPGTRLTVL.

The J gene is TRBJ2-7, the V gene TRBV6-1; the D gene is possibly TRBD2 (7 bases). CDR3 size: 14 residues. Germline V CDR1 and CDR2: MNHNS, SASEGT. The V gene lost 6 bases and the J gene lost 5 bases, with 17 bases spanning the gap. The CDR3 nucleotides read TGTGCCAGCAGCCCTAGGGGGGGTCTCCACGAGCAGTACTTC. Its protein product is CASSPRGGLHEQYF.

Regarding this clonotype: This could be a read error, since a much larger clone is one nucleotide away. This chain uses TRBV12-3 or TRBV12-4 with TRBJ2-4; 7 positions match TRBD1. The CDR3 spans 14 residues. CDR3 region: CASSASGQKNIQHF. The CDR3 bases are TGTGCCAGCAGTGCCTCGGGACAGAAAAACATTCAGCACTTC.

Points on this clonotype: A much larger clone differs by one base, so this may be a read error. This sequence joins TRBV3-1 and TRBJ2-4; D may match TRBD1 or TRBD2 (5 bases each). Germline V gene lookup returns CDR1 LGHDT and CDR2 YNNKEL (reference sequence). V lost 2 bases, J lost 16 bases, and 15 bases lay in between. There are 12 residues in the CDR3. The CDR3 sequence is CASSQQVGEHYF. The CDR3 DNA is TGTGCCAGCAGCCAACAAGTGGGGGAACACTACTTC.

This clonotype showed up just a few times. The chain is built from TRBV21-1 and TRBJ2-3. TRBV21-1 is a pseudogene. This CDR3 spans 14 amino acids. The CDR3 sequence is CASSKESGQDTQYF. The CDR3 coding sequence is TGTGCCAGCAGCAAAGAATCAGGGCAAGATACGCAGTATTTT.

The chain joins TRBV5-1 to TRBJ2-7; 7 bases match TRBD1. The V segment lost 4 bases and the J segment 2 bases; nucleotides outside the gene matches: 6. The CDR3 contains 14 residues. Germline-derived CDR1 and CDR2 are SGHRS and YFSETQ. The CDR3 DNA sequence: TGCGCCAGCAGCAAGGGGACAGCTACCTACGAGCAGTACTTC. It codes for CASSKGTATYEQYF. Complete variable domain (other parts from reference TRBV5-1 and TRBJ2-7): KAGVTQTPRYLIKTRGQQVTLSCSPISGHRSVSWYQQTPGQGLQFLFEYFSETQRNKGNFPGRFSGRQFSNSRSEMNVSTLELGDSALYLCASSKGTATYEQYFGPGTRLTVT.

This clonotype came up many times. The chain recombines TRBV4-1 with TRBJ1-5; maybe TRBD1 (6 bases). Germline loops: CDR1 MGHRA, CDR2 YSYEKL. Deletions cut 3 bases from V and 4 bases from J, with 19 bases between. CDR3 length: 17 amino acids. CDR3 sequence reads: CASSQAPWRGTNQPQHF. CDR3 nucleotide sequence: TGCGCCAGCAGCCAGGCACCCTGGCGGGGGACAAATCAGCCCCAGCATTTT.

Points on this clonotype: A read error is possible here, since a much larger clone lies one base away. The gene calls are TRBV6-5 and TRBJ1-5; 7 nucleotides line up with TRBD1. Trimming removed 0 bases from V and 0 bases from J; junction bases left unmatched: 8. CDR3 length equals 18 residues. CDR1 is MNHEY, CDR2 SVGAGI, per germline. The CDR3 loop reads CASSYSDRNLSSNQPQHF. CDR3 nucleotides: TGTGCCAGCAGTTACTCGGACAGGAACTTATCTAGCAATCAGCCCCAGCATTTT.

This clonotype was counted many times. The V gene is TRBV4-1, the J gene TRBJ2-2; TRBD2 matches at 9 bases. V shed 1 base and J 7 bases; nucleotides not matched to a gene: 13. Germline CDR1 is MGHRA and CDR2 is YSYEKL. The CDR3 is 18 amino acids. This CDR3 reads CASSQASGRGGHGGELFF. Written as DNA, the CDR3 is TGCGCCAGCAGCCAAGCCTCCGGGCGGGGGGGCCACGGCGGGGAGCTGTTTTTT.

This clonotype appeared many times. The chain has TRBV5-1 and TRBJ1-3; no clear D gene. The CDR3 loop spans 17 amino acids. CDR1 and CDR2 from the germline V gene are SGHRS and YFSETQ. The germline V and J ends were trimmed by 0 bases and 0 bases, with 13 bases remaining between them. The CDR3: CASSLGTSYSSGNTIYF. The CDR3 DNA reads as TGCGCCAGCAGCTTGGGCACCTCCTACAGCTCTGGAAACACCATATATTTT.